The clone carrying this T cell receptor beta chain was counted only a few times. Patients with a history of autoimmune disease or on systemic immunosuppression were excluded. This entry is derived from a study of OX40 agonist ivuxolimab in advanced cancers. Study-wide background: Ivuxolimab doses were 0.01, 0.1, 0.3, 1.5, 3 or 10 mg/kg every 2 weeks.

Profiling relied on immunoSEQ multiplex PCR, and the TCRdb table lists in-frame clones only, not all of them. Altogether about 84,000 clones are present, about 80% being singletons, with the ten largest covering 2.5% to 3%. This CDR3 is 11 amino acids long. In germline, CDR1 is MDHEN, CDR2 SYDVKM. Trimming shortened V by 7 bases and J by 6 bases, and 9 bases separated the two germline ends. Sequences were derived from CD4+ or CD8+ T cells sorted from blood, sampled in a trial of the OX40 agonist ivuxolimab. The chain carries TRBV28 and TRBJ1-1; D unresolved. This sequence originates from an adult with an advanced solid tumor such as melanoma, head and neck, liver or kidney cancer. Here the CDR3 reads CASKSMAEAFF. The CDR3 DNA sequence: TGTGCCAGCAAATCCATGGCTGAAGCTTTCTTT.